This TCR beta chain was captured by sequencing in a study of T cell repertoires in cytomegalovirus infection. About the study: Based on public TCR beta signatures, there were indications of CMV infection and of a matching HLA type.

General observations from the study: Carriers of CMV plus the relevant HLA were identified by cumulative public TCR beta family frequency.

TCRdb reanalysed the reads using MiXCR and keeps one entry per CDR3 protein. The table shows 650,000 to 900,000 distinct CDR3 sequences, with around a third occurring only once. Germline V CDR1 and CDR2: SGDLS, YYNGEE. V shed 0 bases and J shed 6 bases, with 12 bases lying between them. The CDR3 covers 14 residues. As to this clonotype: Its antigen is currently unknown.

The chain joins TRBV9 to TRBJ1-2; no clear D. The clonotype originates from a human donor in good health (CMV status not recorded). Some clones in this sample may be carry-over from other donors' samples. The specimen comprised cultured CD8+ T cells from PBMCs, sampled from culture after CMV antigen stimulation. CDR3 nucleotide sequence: TGTGCCAGCAGCGTAGCGGGAATTGCGGATGGCTACACCTTC. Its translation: CASSVAGIADGYTF. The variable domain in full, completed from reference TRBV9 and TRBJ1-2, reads DSGVTQTPKHLITATGQRVTLRCSPRSGDLSVYWYQQSLDQGLQFLIQYYNGEERAKGNILERFSAQQFPDLHSELNLSSLELGDSALYFCASSVAGIADGYTFGSGTRLTVV.